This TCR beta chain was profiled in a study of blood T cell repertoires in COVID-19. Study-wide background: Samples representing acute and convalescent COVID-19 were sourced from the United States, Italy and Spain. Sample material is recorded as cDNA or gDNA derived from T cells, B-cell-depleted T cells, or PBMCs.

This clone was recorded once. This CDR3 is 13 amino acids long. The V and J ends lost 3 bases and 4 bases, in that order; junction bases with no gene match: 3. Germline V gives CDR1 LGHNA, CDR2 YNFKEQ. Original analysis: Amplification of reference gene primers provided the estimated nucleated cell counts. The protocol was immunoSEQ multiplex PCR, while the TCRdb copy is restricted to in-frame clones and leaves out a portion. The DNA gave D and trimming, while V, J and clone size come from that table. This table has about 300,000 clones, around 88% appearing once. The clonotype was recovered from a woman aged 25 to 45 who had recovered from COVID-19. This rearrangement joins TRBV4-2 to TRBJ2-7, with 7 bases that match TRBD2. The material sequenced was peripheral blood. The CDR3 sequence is CASSQGGSYEQYF. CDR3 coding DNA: TGTGCCAGCAGCCAGGGCGGGAGTTACGAGCAGTACTTC.